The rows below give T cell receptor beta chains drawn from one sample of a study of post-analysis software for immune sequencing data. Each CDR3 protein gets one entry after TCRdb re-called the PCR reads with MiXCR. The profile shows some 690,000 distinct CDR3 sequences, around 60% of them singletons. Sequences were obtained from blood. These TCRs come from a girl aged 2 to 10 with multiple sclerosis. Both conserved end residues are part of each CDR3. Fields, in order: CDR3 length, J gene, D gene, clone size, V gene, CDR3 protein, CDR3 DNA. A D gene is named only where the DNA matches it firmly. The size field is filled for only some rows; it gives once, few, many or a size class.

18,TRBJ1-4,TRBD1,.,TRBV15,CATSRVGQAGATNEKLFF,TGTGCCACCAGCAGAGTAGGACAGGCGGGGGCAACTAATGAAAAACTGTTTTTT
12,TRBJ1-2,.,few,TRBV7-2,CASSSNSLGYTF,TGTGCCAGCAGCTCCAATTCGTTGGGCTACACCTTC
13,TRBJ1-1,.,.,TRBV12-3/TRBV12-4,CASTPPENTEAFF,TGTGCCAGCACCCCTCCAGAGAACACTGAAGCTTTCTTT
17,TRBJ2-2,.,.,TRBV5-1,CASSLNAGTPNTGELFF,TGCGCCAGCAGCTTAAATGCCGGGACACCAAACACCGGGGAGCTGTTTTTT
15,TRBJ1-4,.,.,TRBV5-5,CASSLSGTTNEKLFF,TGTGCCAGCAGCTTGTCAGGGACAACTAATGAAAAACTGTTTTTT
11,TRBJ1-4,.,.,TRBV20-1,CSAISGEKLFF,TGCAGTGCTATAAGTGGTGAAAAACTGTTTTTT
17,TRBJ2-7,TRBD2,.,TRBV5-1,CASSPRLAGGSSYEQYF,TGCGCCAGCAGCCCCCGGCTAGCGGGAGGTTCCTCCTACGAGCAGTACTTC
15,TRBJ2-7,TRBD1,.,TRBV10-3,CAISKEGTGGYEQYF,TGTGCCATCAGCAAAGAAGGGACAGGGGGCTACGAGCAGTACTTC
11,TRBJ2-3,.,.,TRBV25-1,CASSDGDTQYF,TGTGCCAGCAGTGATGGGGATACGCAGTATTTT
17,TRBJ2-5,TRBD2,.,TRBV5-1,CASSLEVLAGGEETQYF,TGCGCCAGCAGCTTGGAGGTACTAGCGGGGGGAGAAGAGACCCAGTACTTC
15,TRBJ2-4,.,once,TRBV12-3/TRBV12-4,CASSPNRVGGNIQYF,TGTGCCAGCAGCCCCAACAGGGTAGGGGGAAACATTCAGTACTTC
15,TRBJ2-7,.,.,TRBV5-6,CASSLGVGISYEQYF,TGTGCCAGCAGCTTGGGGGTCGGGATATCCTACGAGCAGTACTTC
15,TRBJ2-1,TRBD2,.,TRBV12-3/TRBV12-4,CASRTSGSPYNEQFF,TGTGCCAGCCGGACTAGCGGGAGCCCCTACAATGAGCAGTTCTTC
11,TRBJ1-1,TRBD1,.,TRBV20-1,CSLNRGLEAFF,TGCAGTTTGAACAGGGGGCTCGAAGCTTTCTTT
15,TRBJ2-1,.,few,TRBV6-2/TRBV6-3,CASGTRRSSYNEQFF,TGTGCCAGTGGTACAAGGAGGTCTTCCTACAATGAGCAGTTCTTC
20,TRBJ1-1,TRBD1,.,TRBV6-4,CVSSDLGQGNAGPWDTEAFF,TGTGTCAGCAGTGACCTGGGACAGGGGAACGCTGGCCCGTGGGACACTGAAGCTTTCTTT
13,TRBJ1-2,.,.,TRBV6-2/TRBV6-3,CASSYRGRRGYTF,TGTGCCAGCAGTTACCGGGGCCGGAGGGGCTACACCTTC
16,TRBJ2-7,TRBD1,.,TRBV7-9,CASSLGQGSPSYEQYF,TGTGCCAGCAGCTTGGGACAGGGCTCACCTTCCTACGAGCAGTACTTC
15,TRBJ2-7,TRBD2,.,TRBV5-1,CASSLTGEGIHEQYF,TGCGCCAGCAGCTTGACCGGGGAGGGAATCCACGAGCAGTACTTC
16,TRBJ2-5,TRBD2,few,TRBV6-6,CASSPSSGRGKETQYF,TGTGCCAGCAGTCCTTCTAGCGGGAGGGGAAAAGAGACCCAGTACTTC
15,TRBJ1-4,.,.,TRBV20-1,CSASAYRSTNEKLFF,TGCAGTGCTAGCGCCTACAGGAGTACTAATGAAAAACTGTTTTTT
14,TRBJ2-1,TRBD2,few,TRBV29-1,CSVVTSGSYNEQFF,TGCAGCGTTGTGACTAGCGGGTCCTACAATGAGCAGTTCTTC
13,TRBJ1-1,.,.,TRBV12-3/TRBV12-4,CASTRGGPTEAFF,TGTGCCAGCACCCGGGGAGGGCCCACTGAAGCTTTCTTT
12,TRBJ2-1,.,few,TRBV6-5,CASSYWGREQFF,TGTGCCAGCAGTTACTGGGGACGTGAGCAGTTCTTC
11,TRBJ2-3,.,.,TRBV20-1,CSAGRKDTQYF,TGCAGTGCTGGTCGAAAGGATACGCAGTATTTT
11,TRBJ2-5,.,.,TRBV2,CASSESGTQYF,TGTGCCAGCAGTGAATCTGGGACCCAGTACTTC
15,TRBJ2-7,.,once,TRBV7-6,CASSKGGGMPYEQYF,TGTGCCAGCAGCAAAGGGGGCGGGATGCCCTACGAGCAGTACTTC
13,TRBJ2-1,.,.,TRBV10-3,CAISGGGRDEQFF,TGTGCCATCAGTGGTGGGGGGCGAGATGAGCAGTTCTTC
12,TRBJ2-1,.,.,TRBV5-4,CASSVLPDEQFF,TGTGCCAGCAGCGTCCTACCTGATGAGCAGTTCTTC
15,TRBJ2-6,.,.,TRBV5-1,CASSIGSVEANVLTF,TGCGCCAGCAGTATTGGTTCGGTAGAGGCCAACGTCCTGACTTTC
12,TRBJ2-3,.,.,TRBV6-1,CASEKTTDTQYF,TGTGCCAGCGAGAAGACCACAGATACGCAGTATTTT
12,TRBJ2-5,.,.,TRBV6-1,CASRHPGGTQYF,TGTGCCAGCAGACACCCCGGCGGGACCCAGTACTTC
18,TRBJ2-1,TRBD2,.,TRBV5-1,CASSRRATLAGVGNEQFF,TGCGCCAGCAGTCGCCGCGCCACACTAGCGGGAGTGGGAAATGAGCAGTTCTTC
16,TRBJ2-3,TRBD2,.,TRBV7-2,CASSARLAGDTDTQYF,TGTGCCAGCAGCGCCCGACTAGCGGGAGATACAGATACGCAGTATTTT
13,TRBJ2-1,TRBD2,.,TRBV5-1,CASRSGLEDEQFF,TGCGCCAGCAGATCGGGACTAGAGGATGAGCAGTTCTTC
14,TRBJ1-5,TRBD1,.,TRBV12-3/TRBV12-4,CASSRGQFGQPQHF,TGTGCCAGCAGCCGGGGACAGTTCGGTCAGCCCCAGCATTTT
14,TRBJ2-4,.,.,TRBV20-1,CSARQELAKNIQYF,TGCAGTGCCAGACAGGAACTAGCCAAAAACATTCAGTACTTC
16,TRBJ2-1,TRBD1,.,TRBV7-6,CASSLASGQGYNEQFF,TGTGCCAGCAGCTTAGCCTCGGGACAGGGGTACAATGAGCAGTTCTTC
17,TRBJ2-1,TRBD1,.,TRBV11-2,CASSLAQASRGYNEQFF,TGTGCCAGCAGCTTAGCCCAGGCTAGCAGGGGGTACAATGAGCAGTTCTTC
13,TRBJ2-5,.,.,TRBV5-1,CASSLLTRETQYF,TGCGCCAGCAGCTTGTTGACTCGAGAGACCCAGTACTTC
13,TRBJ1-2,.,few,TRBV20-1,CSARDVGSYGYTF,TGCAGTGCTAGAGATGTAGGTTCCTATGGCTACACCTTC
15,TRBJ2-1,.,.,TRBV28,CASGSIMGGNNEQFF,TGTGCCAGCGGATCAATTATGGGCGGGAACAATGAGCAGTTCTTC
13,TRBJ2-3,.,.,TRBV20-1,CSANGSSTDTQYF,TGCAGTGCTAACGGATCTAGCACAGATACGCAGTATTTT
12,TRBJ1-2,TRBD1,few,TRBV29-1,CSSSQGALGYTF,TGCAGCTCTTCCCAGGGGGCTCTTGGCTACACCTTC
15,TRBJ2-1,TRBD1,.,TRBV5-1,CASSPDRGKTNEQFF,TGCGCCAGCAGCCCTGACAGGGGCAAGACGAATGAGCAGTTCTTC
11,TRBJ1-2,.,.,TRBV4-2,CASSPGGGHTF,TGTGCCAGCAGCCCAGGCGGGGGACACACCTTC
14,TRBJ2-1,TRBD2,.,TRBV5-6,CASRTSGIAEEQFF,TGTGCCAGCAGGACTAGCGGGATCGCCGAAGAGCAGTTCTTC
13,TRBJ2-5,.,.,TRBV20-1,CSASPGRKETQYF,TGCAGTGCTTCTCCCGGCAGGAAAGAGACCCAGTACTTC
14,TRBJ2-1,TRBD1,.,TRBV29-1,CSGGDRGHLNEQFF,TGCAGCGGGGGGGACAGGGGACACCTCAATGAGCAGTTCTTC